Detailed here is one T cell receptor beta chain. Researchers ran the PCR with 60 Vbeta and 13 Jbeta primers. Some clones are missing from TCRdb's copy, which holds only in-frame ones; the method was immunoSEQ multiplex PCR. The sample yields over 85,000 clones, 70% to 75% seen once. The sample comes from a study of cytomegalovirus exposure and HLA in healthy donors. The CDR3 extends over 15 amino acids. V gave up 3 bases and J gave up 11 bases, with 20 bases separating them. CDR1 and CDR2 from the germline V gene are SGDLS and YYNGEE. The chain combines TRBV9 with TRBJ1-4, with a possible D match to TRBD1 (6 bases). Sequencing input: PBMCs. The clonotype originates from a man in his forties or fifties in good health and CMV-seronegative. The CDR3 sequence: CASSGDYTGTGKLFF. The CDR3 DNA sequence: TGTGCCAGCAGCGGGGACTATACAGGGACGGGGAAACTGTTTTTT.